This TCR beta chain was captured by sequencing in a study of regulatory T cells in long-lasting Graves disease. Study results and caveats: Newly diagnosed patients shared 966 public clonotypes; persistent patients shared approximately 2,700.

Specified time point: newly diagnosed GD, antithyroid drugs for less than 3 months. PBMCs were the source of the RNA used for TCR sequencing. Building the TCR beta libraries relied on iRepertoire HTBI primers, and CDR3 regions underwent Arm-PCR. A single record per CDR3 protein comes from TCRdb applying MiXCR to the multiplex PCR reads. The sample yields about 420,000 distinct CDR3 sequences, 15% to 20% seen once. The CDR3 runs to 14 residues. Trimming took 1 base from V and 0 from J, leaving 7 bases between them. Germline assignment: CDR1 MDHEN and CDR2 SYDVKM. This clonotype showed up many times. Its antigen is not known. The same sample was also studied in work on T cells in Graves' hyperthyroidism and ophthalmopathy. That source notes: The HTBI primer set was used in a first-round RT-PCR of the TCR CDR3.

The receptor was isolated from a woman between 18 and 30 years old with Graves disease. The gene calls are TRBV28 and TRBJ2-7; D uncertain. This sample comprised peripheral blood mononuclear cells (PBMCs), obtained at new diagnosis, from a patient treated with antithyroid drugs. CDR3 nucleotide sequence: TGTGCCAGCAGTTTATACGGTCTCTCCTACGAGCAGTACTTC. It yields the protein CASSLYGLSYEQYF.